Listed here are 13 T cell receptor beta chains from one sample, sequenced in a study of T cells in Graves' hyperthyroidism and ophthalmopathy. TCR beta CDR3 region amplification was performed from RNA transcripts. TCR CDR3 underwent first-round RT-PCR with the HTBI primer set. TCRdb re-derived calls from the multiplex PCR reads in MiXCR, one entry per CDR3 protein. The data show approximately 530,000 distinct CDR3 sequences, 15% to 20% seen once. Sequencing was performed on blood. These receptors all come from a woman between 18 and 29 years old with Graves' hyperthyroidism.

V gene TRBV6-1 combines with J gene TRBJ2-5, with 13 bases matching TRBD2. The ends lost 2 bases at V and 5 bases at J; junction bases unmatched: 8. Germline V CDR1 and CDR2: MNHNS, SASEGT. This CDR3 is built from 17 residues. DNA for the CDR3: TGTGCCAGCAGTGAAATTCCCGGGACTAGCGGGGTCGAGACCCAGTACTTC. It is translated as CASSEIPGTSGVETQYF.

V and J are TRBV12-3 or TRBV12-4 and TRBJ2-3; D may match TRBD1 or TRBD2 (6 bases each). The CDR3 contains 15 residues. The germline V and J ends were trimmed by 6 bases and 5 bases, with 18 bases remaining between them. DNA for the CDR3: TGTGCCAGCAGCCAAAGGAGCGGAGGGGGAGATACGCAGTATTTT. Encoded protein: CASSQRSGGGDTQYF.

This clonotype was counted ten times or more. J is TRBJ2-7 and V is TRBV28, with 7 bases matching TRBD1. CDR3 length equals 14 residues. CDR1 is MDHEN and CDR2 is SYDVKM in the germline V gene. Trimming took 2 bases from V and 3 from J; bases not matched to a gene: 4. In nucleotides, the CDR3 is TGTGCCAGCAGTTTACCAGGGGGAAACTACGAGCAGTACTTC. Amino acid sequence: CASSLPGGNYEQYF.

This clonotype was seen at least ten times. V gene TRBV6-1 combines with J gene TRBJ2-1; TRBD1 matches at 7 bases. The germline CDR1 and CDR2 sequences are MNHNS and SASEGT. This CDR3 is 15 amino acids long. V lost 6 bases, J lost 4 bases, and 9 bases stayed unmatched. The CDR3 loop is CASSLGEDRYNEQFF. The DNA of the CDR3 is TGTGCCAGCAGCCTCGGAGAGGACAGGTACAATGAGCAGTTCTTC.

The chain joins TRBV5-1 to TRBJ2-1, with 8 bases lining up with TRBD2. V gave up 2 bases and J gave up 0 bases; unmatched junction bases: 4. This CDR3 has 16 amino acids. Germline V CDR1 and CDR2: SGHRS, YFSETQ. CDR3 region: CASSLIAGNSYNEQFF. The CDR3 coding sequence is TGCGCCAGCAGCTTAATAGCGGGAAACTCCTACAATGAGCAGTTCTTC.

This clonotype turned up a few times. The genes are TRBV5-1 and TRBJ2-7; D assignment may be TRBD1 or TRBD2 (5 bases each). The length of the CDR3 is 14 residues. Germline V lookup: CDR1 SGHRS, CDR2 YFSETQ. With 0 bases removed from V and 2 bases from J, the gap between germline ends came to 9 bases. The DNA for the CDR3 is TGCGCCAGCAGCTTGGTGTCGGGGCCCTACGAGCAGTACTTC. Its translation is CASSLVSGPYEQYF.

This clonotype occurred many times. The chain is built from TRBV15 and TRBJ1-4; D is ambiguous. The CDR3 runs 15 residues. V was pared by 0 bases and J by 4 bases, with 9 bases between. The germline V gene has CDR1 LNHNV and CDR2 YYDKDF (reference sequence). CDR3 coding DNA: TGTGCCACCAGCAGAGATTCTCGGAGTAATGAAAAACTGTTTTTT. Its translation: CATSRDSRSNEKLFF.

This clonotype was recorded at least ten times. This chain connects TRBV20-1 to TRBJ1-1; tentatively, D is TRBD1 (5 bases). V lost 1 base, J lost 4 bases, and 7 bases lay in between. This CDR3 comprises 12 residues. Looked up from germline, CDR1 is DFQATT and CDR2 is SNEGSKA (reference sequence). The CDR3 loop reads CSARGGPTEAFF. The CDR3 nucleotides read TGCAGTGCTAGAGGGGGACCCACTGAAGCTTTCTTT.

This clonotype has at least ten counts. The V and J genes are TRBV12-3 or TRBV12-4 and TRBJ2-3; a possible D gene is TRBD2 (5 bases). Trimming left V 3 bases short and J 0 bases short, with 13 bases between. The CDR3 runs 16 residues. CDR3 DNA: TGTGCCAGCAGTTTGTATTGGCGGGCTAGCACAGATACGCAGTATTTT. Amino acid sequence: CASSLYWRASTDTQYF.

This chain joins TRBV2 and TRBJ1-1; D not certain. Germline V CDR1 and CDR2: SNHLY, FYNNEI. The CDR3 has 11 amino acids. Trimming took 4 bases from V and 7 from J, leaving 7 bases between them. DNA of the CDR3: TGTGCCAGCAGTGTCGCCAATGAAGCTTTCTTT. Translating gives CASSVANEAFF.

The rearrangement uses TRBV9 and TRBJ1-1; unclear D gene. Deletions cut 0 bases from V and 0 bases from J, with 18 bases between. Germline CDR1 SGDLS, CDR2 YYNGEE. The CDR3 runs 18 residues. The CDR3 loop reads CASSVVKDVWNMNTEAFF. The CDR3 DNA reads TGTGCCAGCAGCGTAGTAAAGGACGTCTGGAATATGAACACTGAAGCTTTCTTT. Drawing the rest from reference TRBV9 and TRBJ1-1, the complete variable domain is DSGVTQTPKHLITATGQRVTLRCSPRSGDLSVYWYQQSLDQGLQFLIQYYNGEERAKGNILERFSAQQFPDLHSELNLSSLELGDSALYFCASSVVKDVWNMNTEAFFGQGTRLTVV.

The chain carries TRBV6-2 or TRBV6-3 and TRBJ1-1, with D perhaps TRBD1 (6 bases). The CDR3 covers 14 residues. Between the trimmed V and J ends, which lost 5 bases and 4 bases, there was a span of 14 bases. The germline gives CDR1 MNHEY, CDR2 SVGEGT. DNA for the CDR3: TGTGCCAGCAGTAGTATAACAGGGCGCACTGAAGCTTTCTTT. Protein sequence: CASSSITGRTEAFF.

The chain joins TRBV2 to TRBJ2-1; D unclear. From germline, CDR1 is SNHLY and CDR2 FYNNEI. CDR3 size: 14 residues. Here the CDR3 DNA reads TGTGCTACCGGTCCCGACGAAGGGATGGATGAGCAGTTCTTC. As protein: CATGPDEGMDEQFF.